These 14 T cell receptor beta chains came from one sample sequenced in a study of cytomegalovirus exposure and HLA in healthy donors. Use of 60 Vbeta and 13 Jbeta primers characterized the PCR. The table came from immunoSEQ multiplex PCR; TCRdb's copy has only in-frame clones and leaves some out. This sample has approximately 140,000 clones, with 84% found just once. Material: PBMCs. These receptors came from a man between 45 and 60 years old in good health and CMV-seronegative.

A few counts support this clone. The chain links TRBV4-2 to TRBJ1-4; D ambiguous. This CDR3 is 11 amino acids long. Trimming pared 6 bases from V and 15 bases from J, leaving 14 bases between. The germline CDR1 and CDR2 sequences are LGHNA and YNFKEQ. The CDR3 region is CASRREKMMFF. For the CDR3, the DNA is TGTGCCAGCAGGCGAGAAAAAATGATGTTTTTT.

The chain employs TRBV2 and TRBJ1-4, with 9 bases lining up with TRBD1. V shed 6 bases and J 4 bases; nucleotides not matched to a gene: 12. CDR1 is SNHLY, CDR2 FYNNEI, per germline. This CDR3 spans 17 amino acids. The CDR3 region is CASSHLTGGVLNEKLFF. DNA of the CDR3: TGTGCCAGCAGCCATTTGACAGGGGGGGTACTTAATGAAAAACTGTTTTTT. Supplemented by reference TRBV2 and TRBJ1-4, the full variable domain reads EPEVTQTPSHQVTQMGQEVILRCVPISNHLYFYWYRQILGQKVEFLVSFYNNEISEKSEIFDDQFSVERPDGSNFTLKIRSTKLEDSAMYFCASSHLTGGVLNEKLFFGSGTQLSVL.

The chain recombines TRBV5-4 with TRBJ2-2; 11 bases are shared with TRBD2. V was clipped by 4 bases and J by 0 bases; unmatched bases: 2. This CDR3 is built from 16 residues. Germline V gene sequence: CDR1 SGHNT, CDR2 YYREEE (reference sequence). The CDR3 DNA reads as TGTGCCAGCAGCGCGACTAGCGGGACGAACACCGGGGAGCTGTTTTTT. Protein product: CASSATSGTNTGELFF.

This clone was seen a few times. V and J are TRBV6-4 and TRBJ1-2; a possible D gene is TRBD1 (5 bases). The length of the CDR3 is 13 residues. V lost 5 bases and J lost 7, with 14 bases in between. Germline-derived CDR1 and CDR2 are MRHNA and SNTAGT. CDR3 coding DNA: TGTGCCAGCAGTCCTGGACCCGGGGGTGGCTACACCTTC. Encoded protein: CASSPGPGGGYTF.

This clone was seen once. This chain links TRBV5-4 with TRBJ2-3, with D possibly matching TRBD2 (7 bases). V lost 4 bases, J lost 0 bases, and 12 bases lay in between. The germline gives CDR1 SGHNT, CDR2 YYREEE (reference sequence). This CDR3 contains 15 residues. CDR3 loop: CASSPEGGSTDTQYF. CDR3 nucleotide sequence: TGTGCCAGCAGCCCCGAGGGGGGGAGCACAGATACGCAGTATTTT.

In its sample, this clone was seen once. The rearrangement links TRBV5-4 to TRBJ2-5; 8 nucleotides match TRBD2. The CDR3 has 14 residues. V shed 0 bases and J 4 bases; nucleotides not matched to a gene: 2. CDR1 SGHNT and CDR2 YYREEE come from the germline V gene (reference sequence). CDR3 amino acids: CASSLAGGGETQYF. CDR3 sequence (DNA): TGTGCCAGCAGCTTGGCCGGGGGGGGAGAGACCCAGTACTTC. Combining the CDR3 with reference TRBV5-4 and TRBJ2-5 gives the whole variable domain ETGVTQSPTHLIKTRGQQVTLRCSSQSGHNTVSWYQQALGQGPQFIFQYYREEENGRGNFPPRFSGLQFPNYSSELNVNALELDDSALYLCASSLAGGGETQYFGPGTRLLVL.

The chain combines TRBV9 with TRBJ2-2; D not certain. This CDR3 is 12 amino acids long. Germline assignment: CDR1 SGDLS and CDR2 YYNGEE. V was shortened by 6 bases and J by 5 bases, with 8 bases between the two germline ends. The CDR3 nucleotides are TGTGCCAGCACCTCTCCGACCGGGGAGCTGTTTTTT. It translates to CASTSPTGELFF. The full variable domain, its missing parts supplied by reference TRBV9 and TRBJ2-2, is DSGVTQTPKHLITATGQRVTLRCSPRSGDLSVYWYQQSLDQGLQFLIQYYNGEERAKGNILERFSAQQFPDLHSELNLSSLELGDSALYFCASTSPTGELFFGEGSRLTVL.

The V and J genes are TRBV6-5 and TRBJ1-2; D unresolved. Per germline, CDR1 MNHEY and CDR2 SVGAGI. The ends were cut back, 8 bases at V and 0 bases at J, with 13 bases in the middle. CDR3 length: 14 residues. CDR3 in DNA: TGTGCCAGCGGAAGAGGAAACACTAACTATGGCTACACCTTC. This sequence encodes CASGRGNTNYGYTF.

This clone showed up many times. The rearrangement uses TRBV4-2 and TRBJ2-3; 10 bases match TRBD2. This CDR3 is built from 14 residues. J was trimmed by 1 base and V by 9 bases; bases with no gene match: 4. The V gene's germline CDR1 is LGHNA and CDR2 YNFKEQ. CDR3 region: CASTSGAGTDTQYF. CDR3 DNA: TGTGCCAGTACTAGCGGGGCGGGCACAGATACGCAGTATTTT.

The V and J genes are TRBV6-1 and TRBJ2-2; 9 nucleotides agree with TRBD2. The trim removed 6 bases at V and 7 bases at J, leaving 6 bases unmatched. This CDR3 comprises 14 residues. Looked up from germline, CDR1 is MNHNS and CDR2 is SASEGT. This CDR3 is CASRISGGHGELFF. CDR3 sequence (DNA): TGTGCCAGCAGGATTAGCGGGGGCCACGGGGAGCTGTTTTTT.

This chain joins TRBV7-9 and TRBJ2-7; 11 bases match TRBD1. Trimming at V came to 5 bases and at J to 4 bases, leaving 10 bases not matched to a gene. The length of the CDR3 is 16 residues. The germline gives CDR1 SEHNR, CDR2 FQNEAQ (reference sequence). CDR3 in DNA: TGTGCCAGCAGCACCAATCCGGGACAGGGGGTATACGAGCAGTACTTC. Its protein is CASSTNPGQGVYEQYF.

The DNA of the CDR3 is TGTGCCAGCAGTGATCGGGGATATAGCAATCAGCCCCAGCATTTT. Amino acid sequence: CASSDRGYSNQPQHF. The chain joins TRBV6-1 to TRBJ1-5, with D uncertain. The CDR3 totals 15 residues. Germline V gene data show CDR1 as MNHNS and CDR2 as SASEGT. The ends were cut back, 3 bases at V and 0 bases at J, with 9 bases in the middle.

The chain couples TRBV18 to TRBJ2-5; weak D call: TRBD2 (5 bases). V lost 0 bases and J lost 5, with 10 bases in between. The CDR3 consists of 14 residues. Germline V CDR1 and CDR2: KGHSH, LQKENI. For the CDR3, the DNA is TGTGCCAGCTCACCACCGTGGACGGGGGAGACCCAGTACTTC. Residues: CASSPPWTGETQYF.

The gene calls are TRBV7-6 and TRBJ2-2; 12 bases match TRBD2. V was pared by 5 bases and J by 8 bases, with 9 bases of the junction left unmatched. The CDR3 has 16 amino acids. Germline CDR1 is SGHVS and CDR2 is FNYEAQ. The CDR3 bases are TGTGCCAGCAGCGTCCCTAGCGGGGGGGCCGGAGGGGAGCTGTTTTTT. It codes for CASSVPSGGAGGELFF.